Included here is one TCR beta chain sequence, with context. Its antigen is unknown. Per-base qualities were not stored, and no clone one base away is much larger. In light of the paper, this sample's time point label describes: after anti-PD-1 therapy. Tumor biopsies were site-matched, taken from the same primary tumor before and after PD-1 blockade. Genomic DNA extracted from tumor biopsies or peripheral blood was used for bulk TCRbeta sequencing, with input ranging from about 550 ng to 6,004 ng. Bulk TCRbeta sequencing was performed on remaining biopsy material to increase sensitivity for rare clonotypes compared with single-cell TCR sequencing. Every patient had histologically proven advanced or metastatic basal or squamous cell carcinoma and was a poor candidate for surgical resection. The basal cell carcinoma cohort comprised around eleven patients, of whom seven or eight had bulk tumor TCR sequencing. Fresh biopsies were taken from the primary tumor site, and part of the biopsy material was kept in RNAlater for exome and bulk TCR sequencing.

The entry originates in a study of T cells in tumors after PD-1 blockade (dated by TCRdb to between 2018 and 2021). General notes on the study: Patients with prior checkpoint blockade, systemic immunosuppressant use, or recent radiotherapy or other anti-cancer therapy within 4 weeks were excluded. RECIST version 1.1 was used to assess clinical response. Patients were treated with either pembrolizumab 200 mg every 3 weeks or cemiplimab 350 mg every 2 weeks. A subset of patients also received ongoing daily vismodegib 150 mg during anti-PD-1 treatment. On average, tumor samples had about 27,000 TCR templates (range 554-99,264) and thousands of unique clonotypes, 15 to 20-fold deeper than single-cell TCR sequencing. Paired single-cell RNA and TCR sequencing was performed on site-matched tumors from BCC or SCC patients before and after anti-PD-1 therapy.

Deep TCRbeta sequencing was performed with the immunoSEQ platform. The original pipeline was this. For further analysis, only productive rearrangements were exported from the immunoSEQ Analyzer. A two-sided binomial test with a Bonferroni-corrected P below 0.01 was used to call clones that significantly expanded or contracted between timepoints. T cell phenotypes were assigned to bulk TCRbeta clonotypes by matching the clonotypes to single-cell RNA+TCR-seq clones with the same TCRbeta sequence. Clone enrichment in tumor was computed as tumor frequency divided by PBMC frequency from bulk TCR sequencing. TCRs were sorted with GLIPH into specificity groups, meaning clusters of distinct TCRs that share CDR3 motifs and likely recognize common antigens. TCRdb provides this immuneACCESS table in a form limited to in-frame rearrangements. Some clones are lacking; in checked studies, under half of them reflect an unresolved V gene, and why the rest are absent is not known. That table furnishes V, J and clone size, whereas the DNA furnished D and trimming. Within this sample are 1,500 or so clones, with 75% of them counted one time only. The biggest ten clones account for approximately 10% of the sample.

What the study reported, not specific to this receptor: Clonal replacement was seen only when comparing pre- and post-treatment samples and not when comparing two pre-treatment samples, which argues against artifacts from biopsy timing or location. Where the novel T cell clones came from was not identified, and possible sources could include lymphoid organs or rare unexpanded clones inside the tumor or in the tumor periphery. Around 41% of tumor TCR clonotypes were found in blood, and some novel exhausted tumor clones appeared in pre-treatment blood, suggesting peripheral recruitment. Exhausted CD8+ clones expanded after therapy were found to be mostly novel clonotypes undetected pre-treatment, suggesting clonal replacement rather than reinvigoration of pre-existing clones.

CDR3 length: 14 amino acids, cysteine to phenylalanine. The kept DNA is CDR3 alone, 42 bases in frame from the first base. Via the germline V gene, CDR1 is MNHEY and CDR2 SVGAGI. V is trimmed back by 7 bases and J by 4 bases, and the junction contains 6 bases that no gene match accounts for. The source is a human donor with basal cell carcinoma. The material sequenced was tumor tissue, taken after anti-PD-1 treatment. This sequence uses TRBV6-5 and TRBJ2-7, with 11 junctional bases fitting TRBD1. The nucleotides are TGTGCCAGCACCAGGACAGGGGGCTTATACGAGCAGTACTTC. It translates as CASTRTGGLYEQYF.